This T cell receptor beta chain was obtained from a study of blood T cell repertoires in COVID-19. About the study: T cells, B-cell-depleted T cells, or PBMCs provided the cDNA or gDNA that served as material.

The CDR3 has 14 amino acids. V was shortened by 0 bases and J by 7 bases, with 12 bases between the two germline ends. CDR1 and CDR2 from the germline V gene are KGHSY and FQNENV. Sequencing was performed with immunoSEQ multiplex PCR; in TCRdb, only in-frame clones are kept and a portion is missing. Counted here are 130,000 to 150,000 clones, 80% to 90% occurring once; the ten biggest clones make up roughly two fifths. Material: peripheral blood. The J gene is TRBJ1-2, the V gene TRBV16; D is possibly TRBD1 (5 bases). This clonotype originated in a human donor in a cohort sampled during active COVID-19. The CDR3 is CASSQSEGRGGYTF. In nucleotides, the CDR3 is TGTGCCAGCAGCCAATCGGAGGGGCGAGGTGGCTACACCTTC.